This T cell receptor beta chain was identified during a study of T cell repertoires in aging, cancer and after chemotherapy. The germline gives CDR1 SGHTA, CDR2 FQGNSA. The CDR3 has 18 residues. With V trimmed by 5 bases and J by 4 bases, 8 bases remained unmatched. Comment on this clonotype: Its antigen is as yet unknown.

TRB rearrangements spanning V, D and J were amplified using mixed TRB-A/B primers. TCRdb reprocessed the multiplex PCR reads via MiXCR and lists one record per CDR3 protein. The sample records some 8,000 distinct CDR3 sequences, approximately 30% being singletons. Amplification of TCR beta used genomic DNA extracted from peripheral blood. Regarding the study as a whole: Compared with age-matched healthy donors, untreated hematological or solid cancer patients showed higher blood TCR clonality. Median generation probability rose over the chemotherapy interval in each cancer cohort, suggesting rebound thymic output. Loss of evenness, beyond lost richness, contributed to age-related TCR diversity decline in cancer patients.

The specimen was blood. The chain employs TRBV7-2 and TRBJ2-1; 16 bases map to TRBD2. This sequence was found in a human donor in good health. DNA of the CDR3: TGTGCCAGCAGCACAATGGGGACTAGCGGGGGGGCGTACAATGAGCAGTTCTTC. This sequence encodes CASSTMGTSGGAYNEQFF.